What follows describes a single T cell receptor beta chain. The data are from a study of control samples from healthy donors and cancer patients. Germline-derived CDR1 and CDR2 are MNHEY and SMNVEV (reference sequence). V lost 6 bases and J lost 4, with 13 bases in between. The CDR3 contains 14 residues. Method: immunoSEQ multiplex PCR; TCRdb's copy keeps in-frame clones and lacks some. The sample lists approximately 58,000 clones, approximately 87% occurring once. The chain carries TRBV27 and TRBJ1-5, with D maybe TRBD1 (5 bases). Material: PBMCs. The TCR sequence derives from a woman aged 60-75 years with lung cancer. CDR3 residues: CASSGGRVNQPQHF. The CDR3 coding sequence is TGTGCCAGCAGCGGGGGGAGGGTTAATCAGCCCCAGCATTTT.